This TCR beta chain was sequenced in a study of blood T cell repertoires in COVID-19. Turning to the study itself: Sample material is recorded as cDNA or gDNA derived from T cells, B-cell-depleted T cells, or PBMCs.

Worth noting for this clone: Germline and junction disagree at one end, which may indicate a read error.

Assay used: immunoSEQ multiplex PCR; TCRdb lists only in-frame clones, some missing. The table shows about 150,000 clones, with 84% occurring only once. The CDR3 totals 17 residues. CDR1 and CDR2 from the germline V gene are LGHDT and YNNKEL (reference sequence). The chain is built from TRBV3-1 (or the pseudogene TRBV3-2) and TRBJ2-3; 8 bases fit TRBD2. Sequencing was carried out using peripheral blood. The sequence came from a man between 70 and 80 years old with acute or convalescent COVID-19. CDR3 DNA sequence: TGTGCCCGCAGCCATTGGGGACGGGAGGGCCGGGGCGATACGCAGTATTTT. Encoded protein: CARSHWGREGRGDTQYF.